This entry concerns a single T cell receptor beta chain. This sample is drawn from a study of OX40 agonist ivuxolimab in advanced cancers. Some clones are missing from TCRdb's copy, which holds only in-frame ones; the method was immunoSEQ multiplex PCR. Altogether more than 15,000 clones are present, around four fifths being singletons, with the ten largest covering under 30%. The ends were cut back, 4 bases at V and 9 bases at J, with 8 bases in the middle. This CDR3 comprises 11 residues. Per the germline V gene, CDR1 is SGHNT and CDR2 is YYREEE (reference sequence). The specimen was CD4+ or CD8+ T cells sorted from blood, collected in a trial of the OX40 agonist ivuxolimab. The clonotype was recovered from an adult with an advanced solid tumor such as melanoma, head and neck, liver or kidney cancer. The J gene is TRBJ2-1, the V gene TRBV5-4; D ambiguous. The CDR3 here is CASSEGPEQFF. In nucleotides, the CDR3 is TGTGCCAGCAGCGAAGGCCCTGAGCAGTTCTTC.